The present TCR beta chain was sequenced within a study of cytomegalovirus exposure and HLA in healthy donors. Study in general: Genetic ancestry analysis placed over 65% of the 400 or so donors that were genotyped in the Caucasian-associated cluster.

Of note for this clone: The antigen remains unidentified.

Regarding the study as a whole: CMV serostatus was the only recorded immune exposure for donors. Data from an earlier analysis indicated that most TCR beta V segments were productive either about 90% or about 30% of the time.

The PCR ran on 60 Vbeta and 13 Jbeta primers. The method was immunoSEQ multiplex PCR; TCRdb's version includes in-frame clones alone and lacks a portion of them. The repertoire consists of about 130,000 clones, with around 77% occurring once and the leading ten covering 0.95% to 1.5%. The TCR comes from a man aged 45 to 65 in good health and CMV-seronegative. Input material: PBMCs.

Written as DNA, the CDR3 is TGCGCCAGCAGCTTGGTCGGGGAAGGATACGAGCAGTACTTC. Amino acids: CASSLVGEGYEQYF. The genes are TRBV5-1 and TRBJ2-7; the D gene is possibly TRBD2 (5 bases). CDR1 SGHRS and CDR2 YFSETQ come from the germline V gene. The CDR3 runs to 14 residues. The V gene lost 0 bases and the J gene lost 4 bases, with 11 bases spanning the gap.